The sequence of this T cell receptor beta chain was determined in a study of PD-1 blockade in classical Hodgkin lymphoma. Study-level points and caveats: Complete responders matched newly diagnosed patients in baseline diversity. Nivolumab initiated under 1 year post-ASCT led to patient exclusion. Relative to healthy donors, newly diagnosed patients reportedly had lower baseline TCR diversity, which was reported as lower still in relapsed/refractory patients. By C4D1 there was a significant rise in CD4+ TCR diversity but not in CD8+ TCR diversity.

Documented time point: cycle 4 day 1 (C4D1), after more than 5 weeks of nivolumab. Every patient relapsed after autologous stem cell transplantation, and brentuximab vedotin exposure varied. Measured with immunoSEQ multiplex PCR; TCRdb has only the in-frame clones, and not every one. The repertoire holds approximately 49,000 clones, 80% seen once, with around 20% in the top ten. Worth noting for this clone: Its antigen is still unknown.

The junction had 13 bases not matched to a gene; V was cut back by 6 bases and J by 3 bases. CDR3 length: 16 amino acids. Per the germline V gene, CDR1 is PRHDT and CDR2 is FYEKMQ (reference sequence). The starting material was peripheral blood mononuclear cells (PBMCs), obtained before the fourth cycle of nivolumab. The TCR originated in a human donor with classical Hodgkin lymphoma. V gene TRBV13 combines with J gene TRBJ2-7, with TRBD2 matching 8 bases. The CDR3 bases are TGTGCCAGCAGTTATCGTCTAGCGGGTGGGGGCTACGAGCAGTACTTC. Its translation is CASSYRLAGGGYEQYF.